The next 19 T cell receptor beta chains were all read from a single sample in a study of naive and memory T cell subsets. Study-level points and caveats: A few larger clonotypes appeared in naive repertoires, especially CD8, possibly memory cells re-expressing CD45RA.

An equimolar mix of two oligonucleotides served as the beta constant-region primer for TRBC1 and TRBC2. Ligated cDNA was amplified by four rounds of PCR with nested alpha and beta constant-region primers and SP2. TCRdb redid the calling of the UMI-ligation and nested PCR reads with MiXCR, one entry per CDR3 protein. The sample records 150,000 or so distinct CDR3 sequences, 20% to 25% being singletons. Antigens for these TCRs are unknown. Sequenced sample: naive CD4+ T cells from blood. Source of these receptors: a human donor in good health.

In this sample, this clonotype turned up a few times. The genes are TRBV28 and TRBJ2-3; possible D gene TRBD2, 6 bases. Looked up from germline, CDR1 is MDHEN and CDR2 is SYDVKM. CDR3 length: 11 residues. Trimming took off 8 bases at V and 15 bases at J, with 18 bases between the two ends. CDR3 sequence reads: CASRGDPLQYF. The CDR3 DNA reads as TGTGCCAGCCGCGGGGACCCCCTCCAATATTTT. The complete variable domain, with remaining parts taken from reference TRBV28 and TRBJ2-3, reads DVKVTQSSRYLVKRTGEKVFLECVQDMDHENMFWYRQDPGLGLRLIYFSYDVKMKEKGDIPEGYSVSREKKERFSLILESASTNQTSMYLCASRGDPLQYFGPGTRLTVL.

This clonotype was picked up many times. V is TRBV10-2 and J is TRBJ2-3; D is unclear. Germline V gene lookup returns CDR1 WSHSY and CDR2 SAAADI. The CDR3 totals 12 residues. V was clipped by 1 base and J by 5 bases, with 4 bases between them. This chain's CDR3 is CASSELRDTQYF. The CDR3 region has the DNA TGCGCCAGCAGTGAGTTGAGAGATACGCAGTATTTT.

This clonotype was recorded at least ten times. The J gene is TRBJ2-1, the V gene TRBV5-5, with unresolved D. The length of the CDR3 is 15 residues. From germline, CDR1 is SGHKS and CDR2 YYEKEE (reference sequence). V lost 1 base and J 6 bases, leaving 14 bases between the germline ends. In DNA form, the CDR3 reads TGTGCCAGCAGCTTGTTTTGGCTCTTTGTCAATGAGCAGTTCTTC. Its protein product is CASSLFWLFVNEQFF.

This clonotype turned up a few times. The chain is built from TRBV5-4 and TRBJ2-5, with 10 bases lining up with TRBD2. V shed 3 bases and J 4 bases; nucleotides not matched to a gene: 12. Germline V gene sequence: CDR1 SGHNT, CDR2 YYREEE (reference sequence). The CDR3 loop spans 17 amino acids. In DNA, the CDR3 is TGTGCCAGCAGCTCCCCCCTAGCGGGAGATGGGGGAGAGACCCAGTACTTC. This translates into CASSSPLAGDGGETQYF.

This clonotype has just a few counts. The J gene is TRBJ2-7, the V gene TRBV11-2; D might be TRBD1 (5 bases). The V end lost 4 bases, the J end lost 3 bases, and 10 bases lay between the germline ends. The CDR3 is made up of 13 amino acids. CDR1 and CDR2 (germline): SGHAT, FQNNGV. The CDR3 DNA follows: TGTGCCAGCAGCTCCCAGGGAAACTACGAGCAGTACTTC. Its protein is CASSSQGNYEQYF.

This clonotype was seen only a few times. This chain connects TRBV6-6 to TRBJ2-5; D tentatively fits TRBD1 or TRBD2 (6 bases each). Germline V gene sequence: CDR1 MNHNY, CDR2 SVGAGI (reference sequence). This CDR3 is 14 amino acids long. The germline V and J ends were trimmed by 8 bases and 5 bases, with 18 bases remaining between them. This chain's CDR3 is CASVRDQGWETQYF. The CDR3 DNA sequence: TGTGCCAGCGTGCGGGATCAGGGGTGGGAGACCCAGTACTTC.

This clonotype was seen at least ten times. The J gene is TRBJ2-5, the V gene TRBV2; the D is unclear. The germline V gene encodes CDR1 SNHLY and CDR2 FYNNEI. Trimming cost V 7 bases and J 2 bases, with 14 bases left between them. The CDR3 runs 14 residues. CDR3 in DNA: TGTGCCAGCAAGGCTGTCAGCACACAAGAGACCCAGTACTTC. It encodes CASKAVSTQETQYF.

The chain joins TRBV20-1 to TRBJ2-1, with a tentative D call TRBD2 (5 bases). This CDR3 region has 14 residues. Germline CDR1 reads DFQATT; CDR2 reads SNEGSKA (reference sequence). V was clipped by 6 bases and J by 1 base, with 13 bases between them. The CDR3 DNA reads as TGCAGTGCCACCCTCAGCGGTTCCTACAATGAGCAGTTCTTC. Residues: CSATLSGSYNEQFF.

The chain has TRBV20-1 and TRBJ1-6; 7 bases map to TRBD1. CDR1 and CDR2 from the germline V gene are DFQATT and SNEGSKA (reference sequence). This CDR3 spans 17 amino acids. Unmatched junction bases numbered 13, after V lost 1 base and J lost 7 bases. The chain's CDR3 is CSARVLLEGQANSPLHF. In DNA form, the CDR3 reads TGCAGTGCTAGAGTTCTTTTGGAAGGACAGGCGAATTCACCCCTCCACTTT.

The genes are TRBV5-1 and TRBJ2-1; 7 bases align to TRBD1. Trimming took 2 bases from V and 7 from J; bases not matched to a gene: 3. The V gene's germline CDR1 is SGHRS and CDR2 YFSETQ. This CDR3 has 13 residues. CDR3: CASSFSRGNEQFF. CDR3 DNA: TGCGCCAGCAGCTTCTCCAGGGGGAATGAGCAGTTCTTC. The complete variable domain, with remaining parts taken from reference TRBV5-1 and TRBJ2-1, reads KAGVTQTPRYLIKTRGQQVTLSCSPISGHRSVSWYQQTPGQGLQFLFEYFSETQRNKGNFPGRFSGRQFSNSRSEMNVSTLELGDSALYLCASSFSRGNEQFFGPGTRLTVL.

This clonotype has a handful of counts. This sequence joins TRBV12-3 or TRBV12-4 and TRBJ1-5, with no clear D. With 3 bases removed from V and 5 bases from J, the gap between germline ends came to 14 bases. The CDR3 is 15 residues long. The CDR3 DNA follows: TGTGCCAGCAGTTTCGGGTCGTCCAGTTATCAGCCCCAGCATTTT. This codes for CASSFGSSSYQPQHF.

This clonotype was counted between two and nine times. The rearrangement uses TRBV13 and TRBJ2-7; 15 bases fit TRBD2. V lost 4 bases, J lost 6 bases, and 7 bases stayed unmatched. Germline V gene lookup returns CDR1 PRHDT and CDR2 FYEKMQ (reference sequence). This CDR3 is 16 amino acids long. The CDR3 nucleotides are TGTGCCAGCAGCTCGAGTCCGGGACTAGCGGGAGGCGAGCAGTACTTC. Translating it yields CASSSSPGLAGGEQYF.

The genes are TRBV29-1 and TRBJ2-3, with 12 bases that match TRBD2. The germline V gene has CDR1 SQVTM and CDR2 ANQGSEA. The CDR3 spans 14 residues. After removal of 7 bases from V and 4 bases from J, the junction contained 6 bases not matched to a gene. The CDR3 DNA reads TGCAGCGCCGCGACTAGCGGGAGCGCAGATACGCAGTATTTT. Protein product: CSAATSGSADTQYF.

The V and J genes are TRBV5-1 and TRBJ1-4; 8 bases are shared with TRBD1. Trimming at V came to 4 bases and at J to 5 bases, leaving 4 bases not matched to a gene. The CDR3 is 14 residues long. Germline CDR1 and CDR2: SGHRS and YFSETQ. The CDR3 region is CASSLRQGNEKLFF. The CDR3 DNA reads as TGCGCCAGCAGCCTAAGACAGGGGAATGAAAAACTGTTTTTT.

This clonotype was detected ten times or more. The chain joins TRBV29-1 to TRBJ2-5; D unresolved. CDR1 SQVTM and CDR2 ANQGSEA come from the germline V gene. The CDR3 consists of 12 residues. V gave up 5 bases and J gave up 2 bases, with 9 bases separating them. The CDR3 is CSVKGPQETQYF. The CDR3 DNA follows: TGCAGCGTTAAGGGCCCACAAGAGACCCAGTACTTC.

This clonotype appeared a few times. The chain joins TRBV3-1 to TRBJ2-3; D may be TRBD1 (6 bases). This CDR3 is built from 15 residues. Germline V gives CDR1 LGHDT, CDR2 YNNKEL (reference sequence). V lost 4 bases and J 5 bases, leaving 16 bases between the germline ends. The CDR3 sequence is CASSRRQARGDTQYF. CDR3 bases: TGTGCCAGCAGCCGAAGACAGGCTAGGGGAGATACGCAGTATTTT.

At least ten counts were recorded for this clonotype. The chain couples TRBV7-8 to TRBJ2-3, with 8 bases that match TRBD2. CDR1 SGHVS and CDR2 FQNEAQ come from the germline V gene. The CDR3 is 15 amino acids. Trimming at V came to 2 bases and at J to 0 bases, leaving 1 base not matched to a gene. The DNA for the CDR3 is TGTGCCAGCAGCTTACTAGCGGGTAGCACAGATACGCAGTATTTT. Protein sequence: CASSLLAGSTDTQYF.

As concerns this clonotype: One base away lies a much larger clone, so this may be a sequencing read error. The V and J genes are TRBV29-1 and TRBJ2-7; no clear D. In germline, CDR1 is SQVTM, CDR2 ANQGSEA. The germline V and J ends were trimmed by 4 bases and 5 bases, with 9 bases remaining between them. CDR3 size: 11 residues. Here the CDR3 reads CSVAEINEQYF. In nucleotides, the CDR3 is TGCAGCGTTGCCGAAATCAACGAGCAGTACTTC.

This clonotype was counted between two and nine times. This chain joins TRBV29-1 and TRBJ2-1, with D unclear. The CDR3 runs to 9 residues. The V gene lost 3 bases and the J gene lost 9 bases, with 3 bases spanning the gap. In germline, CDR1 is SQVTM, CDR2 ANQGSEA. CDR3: CSVDPEQFF. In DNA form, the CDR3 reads TGCAGCGTTGATCCTGAGCAGTTCTTC.